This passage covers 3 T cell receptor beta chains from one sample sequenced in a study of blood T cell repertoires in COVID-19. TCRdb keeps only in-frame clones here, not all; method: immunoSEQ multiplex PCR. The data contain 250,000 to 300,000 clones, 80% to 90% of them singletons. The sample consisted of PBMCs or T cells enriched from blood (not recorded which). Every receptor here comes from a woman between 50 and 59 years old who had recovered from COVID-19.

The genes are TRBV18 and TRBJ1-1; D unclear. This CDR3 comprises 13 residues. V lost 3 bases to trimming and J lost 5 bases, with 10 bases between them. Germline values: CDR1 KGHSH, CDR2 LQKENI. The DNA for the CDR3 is TGTGCCAGCTCACCTTTGACTGGGACTGAAGCTTTCTTT. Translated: CASSPLTGTEAFF.

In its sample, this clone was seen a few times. CDR3 amino acids: CASSSDRGVQFF. The CDR3, as DNA: TGTGCCAGCAGCTCCGACAGGGGGGTTCAGTTCTTC. The chain has TRBV7-9 and TRBJ2-1, with 9 bases matching TRBD1. The germline CDR1 and CDR2 sequences are SEHNR and FQNEAQ (reference sequence). V shed 4 bases, J shed 13 bases, and the junction held 5 bases outside the gene matches. This CDR3 spans 12 amino acids.

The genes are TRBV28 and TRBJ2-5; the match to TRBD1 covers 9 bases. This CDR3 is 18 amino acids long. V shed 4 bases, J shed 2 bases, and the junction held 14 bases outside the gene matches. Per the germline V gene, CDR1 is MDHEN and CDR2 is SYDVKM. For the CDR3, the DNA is TGTGCCAGCAGTTCCATCCGGACGACAGGGGGATCTCAAGAGACCCAGTACTTC. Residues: CASSSIRTTGGSQETQYF.